These 11 T cell receptor beta chains share one sample of origin, sequenced in a study of immune heterogeneity within non-small cell lung tumors. Amplifying TCR beta CDR3 involved multiplex PCR carried out with 32 V and 13 J primers. TCRdb reprocessed the multiplex PCR reads with MiXCR, giving one entry per CDR3 protein. The sample includes roughly 2,900 distinct CDR3 sequences, less than 30% seen only once; the top ten take about 16%. Bulk tumor genomic DNA constituted the template, at around 590 ng per sample. Several spatially distant biopsies were obtained per primary tumor intraoperatively. Samples came from untreated patients having curative surgery for newly diagnosed non-small cell lung cancer. Sequencing was performed on lung tumor tissue. These receptors came from a female donor with non-small cell lung cancer.

The chain recombines TRBV18 with TRBJ2-7; TRBD1 aligns across 8 bases. V lost 7 bases and J lost 5; bases outside the gene matches: 7. There are 13 residues in the CDR3. Germline CDR1 reads KGHSH; CDR2 reads LQKENI. CDR3 amino acids: CASFSDRGNEQYF. DNA of the CDR3: TGTGCCAGCTTCTCAGACAGGGGCAACGAGCAGTACTTC.

The chain has TRBV7-8 and TRBJ2-1; D possibly corresponds to TRBD2 (6 bases). Germline V CDR1 and CDR2: SGHVS, FQNEAQ. V dropped 2 bases and J dropped 2 bases, with 16 bases sitting between them. This CDR3 has 17 residues. CDR3: CASSLPGLPRTYNEQFF. CDR3 nucleotide sequence: TGTGCCAGCAGCTTACCCGGACTACCCCGCACCTACAATGAGCAGTTCTTC.

This clonotype counts as medium-sized. The chain's CDR3 is CASSPSGINEQYF. In nucleotides, the CDR3 is TGTGCCAGCAGCCCGAGCGGGATCAACGAGCAGTACTTC. The genes are TRBV11-2 and TRBJ2-7; TRBD2 agrees at 7 bases. This CDR3 comprises 13 residues. V lost 5 bases, J lost 5 bases, and 6 bases stayed unmatched. Germline CDR1 reads SGHAT; CDR2 reads FQNNGV.

Only a few counts were recorded for this clonotype. The rearrangement uses TRBV30 and TRBJ1-5; no definite D call. This CDR3 has 12 amino acids. V was cut by 2 bases and J by 5 bases, with 7 bases left in between. Germline V gene data show CDR1 as GTSNPN and CDR2 as SVGIG (reference sequence). CDR3 amino acids: CAWSLGHQPQHF. CDR3 coding DNA: TGTGCCTGGAGTTTAGGGCATCAGCCCCAGCATTTT.

Concerning this clonotype itself: Just one base apart from a much larger clone, this may be a read error. This likely comes from a read error, as the CDR3 has no conserved phenylalanine or tryptophan at its end. J is TRBJ1-2 and V is TRBV29-1; tentative D call: TRBD1 (6 bases). The germline V and J ends were trimmed by 6 bases and 8 bases, with 19 bases remaining between them. CDR1 is SQVTM, CDR2 ANQGSEA, per germline. The CDR3 spans 13 residues. In DNA, the CDR3 is TGCAGCGTGAGAAGACAGGCGCAGGGGGGCTACACCTCC. Translating it yields CSVRRQAQGGYTS.

This clonotype was counted between two and nine times. The chain uses TRBV20-1 and TRBJ2-7, with 9 bases matching TRBD1. The CDR3 runs to 14 residues. The germline gives CDR1 DFQATT, CDR2 SNEGSKA (reference sequence). J lost 3 bases, V lost 6 bases, and 9 bases had no gene match. The CDR3 loop is CSAYRTGEGYEQYF. CDR3 DNA sequence: TGCAGTGCCTACCGGACAGGGGAGGGCTACGAGCAGTACTTC.

The chain couples TRBV4-1 to TRBJ2-2; TRBD1 matches 12 bases. After removal of 1 base from V and 4 bases from J, the junction contained 7 bases not matched to a gene. The CDR3 length is 18 residues. Germline CDR1 MGHRA, CDR2 YSYEKL. CDR3 DNA sequence: TGCGCCAGCAGCCAAGGGGCAGGGACAGGGGGCGTCACCGGGGAGCTGTTTTTT. Translation: CASSQGAGTGGVTGELFF.

By its share, this clonotype is medium-sized. The chain employs TRBV30 and TRBJ1-1; D is unresolved. The CDR3 is 13 residues long. Germline CDR1 and CDR2: GTSNPN and SVGIG (reference sequence). V lost 2 bases to trimming and J lost 1 base, with 8 bases between them. CDR3 loop: CAWSFGPNTEAFF. CDR3 DNA sequence: TGTGCCTGGAGTTTCGGGCCGAACACTGAAGCTTTCTTT.

By its share, this clonotype is large. The gene calls are TRBV19 and TRBJ2-4; D is perhaps TRBD1 (6 bases). Between the trimmed V and J ends, which lost 5 bases and 8 bases, there was a span of 13 bases. The germline V gene encodes CDR1 LNHDA and CDR2 SQIVND (reference sequence). This CDR3 is 13 amino acids long. The CDR3 spells CASSGGQTDIQYF. CDR3 sequence (DNA): TGTGCCAGTAGTGGTGGACAGACAGACATTCAGTACTTC.

A word on this clonotype: This may arise from a read error, as a much more abundant clone is one base away. The rearrangement links TRBV12-3 or TRBV12-4 to TRBJ2-3, with a tentative D call TRBD1 (5 bases). The DNA end lines up better with TRBJ2-1; the J call may be wrong. This CDR3 comprises 16 residues. The CDR3 is CASILARASRPAEQFF. The CDR3 DNA sequence: TGTGCCAGCATTTTAGCCAGGGCTTCGCGGCCAGCTGAGCAGTTCTTC.

This clonotype was observed a handful of times. V usage is TRBV20-1 and J usage is TRBJ1-3, with D hard to call. The CDR3 runs to 18 residues. The V gene lost 0 bases and the J gene lost 0 bases, with 18 bases spanning the gap. The germline gives CDR1 DFQATT, CDR2 SNEGSKA (reference sequence). This chain's CDR3 is CSARDRSYGASSGNTIYF. The CDR3 DNA sequence: TGCAGTGCTAGAGATCGCTCGTATGGAGCGAGCTCTGGAAACACCATATATTTT.